The next 25 T cell receptor beta chains were all read from a single sample in a study of beta chain features in type 1 diabetes. Regarding the study as a whole: TCRB CDR3s from Type 1 diabetes patients were moderately but significantly shorter in all four CD4+ subsets.

Antigen specificity for these receptors is unknown. As every portion of the isolated RNA was reverse transcribed, the sequencing read expressed TCRB transcripts. Sequencing was performed with immunoSEQ multiplex PCR; in TCRdb, only in-frame clones are kept and a portion is missing. The data show 95,000 to 110,000 clones, 25% to 35% seen once. Source material: central memory CD4+ T cells from blood. The receptors come from a woman younger than 35 with type 1 diabetes.

This clone was observed a handful of times. This chain connects TRBV9 to TRBJ2-1; tentative D call: TRBD2 (6 bases). CDR1 and CDR2 from the germline V gene are SGDLS and YYNGEE. There are 15 residues in the CDR3. The V and J ends lost 4 bases and 4 bases respectively, with 15 bases between them. The CDR3 here is CASSPSTGGYNEQFF. The CDR3 DNA reads TGTGCCAGCAGCCCATCGACCGGGGGATACAATGAGCAGTTCTTC.

The V and J genes are TRBV28 and TRBJ2-1; 9 bases are a match to TRBD2. This CDR3 has 15 residues. From germline, CDR1 is MDHEN and CDR2 SYDVKM. V lost 7 bases to trimming and J lost 3 bases; unmatched junction nucleotides: 7. The chain's CDR3 is CASIFSGRIYNEQFF. For the CDR3, the DNA is TGTGCCAGCATCTTCAGCGGGAGGATCTACAATGAGCAGTTCTTC. The whole variable domain, remainder taken from reference TRBV28 and TRBJ2-1, is DVKVTQSSRYLVKRTGEKVFLECVQDMDHENMFWYRQDPGLGLRLIYFSYDVKMKEKGDIPEGYSVSREKKERFSLILESASTNQTSMYLCASIFSGRIYNEQFFGPGTRLTVL.

The chain recombines TRBV6-1 with TRBJ2-1; no clear D. This CDR3 comprises 17 residues. The germline CDR1 and CDR2 sequences are MNHNS and SASEGT. Trimming stripped 3 bases from V and 0 bases from J, with 15 bases between. DNA for the CDR3: TGTGCCAGCAGTGACTACCCACAGTCGAGCTCCTACAATGAGCAGTTCTTC. It is translated as CASSDYPQSSSYNEQFF.

The rearrangement links TRBV6-5 to TRBJ2-1; D gene unclear. The length of the CDR3 is 15 residues. Trimming took off 5 bases at V and 6 bases at J, with 17 bases between the two ends. Germline V gene lookup returns CDR1 MNHEY and CDR2 SVGAGI. CDR3: CASSTKRTGTNEQFF. As DNA, the CDR3 is TGTGCCAGCAGTACTAAGCGTACTGGTACCAATGAGCAGTTCTTC.

V gene TRBV7-9 combines with J gene TRBJ2-5; TRBD1 agrees at 12 bases. Germline V gene lookup returns CDR1 SEHNR and CDR2 FQNEAQ (reference sequence). V lost 5 bases to trimming and J lost 5 bases; unmatched junction nucleotides: 6. The CDR3 runs to 15 residues. The CDR3 protein is CASSRDRGRLETQYF. The CDR3 DNA sequence: TGTGCCAGCAGCCGGGACAGGGGGCGCCTGGAGACCCAGTACTTC.

The chain couples TRBV18 to TRBJ2-3, with D perhaps TRBD1 (5 bases). V was pared by 3 bases and J by 2 bases, with 15 bases between. This CDR3 spans 16 amino acids. CDR1 and CDR2 (germline): KGHSH, LQKENI. CDR3 bases: TGTGCCAGCTCACCCACAGGCCCCCCAGCCACAGATACGCAGTATTTT. Its protein is CASSPTGPPATDTQYF.

J is TRBJ2-5 and V is TRBV7-2, with D uncertain. Germline CDR1 is SGHTA and CDR2 is FQGNSA. The CDR3 sequence is 11 residues long. V was clipped by 5 bases and J by 7 bases, with 8 bases between them. CDR3 sequence reads: CASSPGGTQYF. The CDR3 nucleotides are TGTGCCAGCAGCCCGGGTGGGACCCAGTACTTC. Full variable domain (missing parts from reference TRBV7-2 and TRBJ2-5): GAGVSQSPSNKVTEKGKDVELRCDPISGHTALYWYRQSLGQGLEFLIYFQGNSAPDKSGLPSDRFSAERTGGSVSTLTIQRTQQEDSAVYLCASSPGGTQYFGPGTRLLVL.

The rearrangement joins TRBV5-1 to TRBJ2-3; D is perhaps TRBD2 (7 bases). This CDR3 has 13 residues. Between the trimmed V and J ends, which lost 4 bases and 6 bases, there was a span of 12 bases. Germline V CDR1 and CDR2: SGHRS, YFSETQ. CDR3 coding DNA: TGCGCCAGCAGCCCGGAGGGGGGGGATACGCAGTATTTT. Its translation is CASSPEGGDTQYF.

This clone was picked up a small number of times. For the CDR3, the DNA is TGTGCCAGCAGTCAGACTAGCGACGAGCAGTACTTC. This translates into CASSQTSDEQYF. The chain links TRBV28 to TRBJ2-7; TRBD2 matches 8 bases. V shed 5 bases and J 5 bases; nucleotides not matched to a gene: 2. The CDR3 length is 12 residues. The germline V gene has CDR1 MDHEN and CDR2 SYDVKM.

V gene TRBV7-2 combines with J gene TRBJ2-7, with a possible D match to TRBD2 (6 bases). Trimming left V 5 bases short and J 4 bases short, with 15 bases between. The CDR3 is 14 residues long. Looked up from germline, CDR1 is SGHTA and CDR2 is FQGNSA. CDR3: CASSLVGGEYEQYF. In DNA, the CDR3 is TGTGCCAGCAGCCTGGTTGGAGGGGAATACGAGCAGTACTTC.

This clone was detected only a few times. Other DNA sequences in the same sample also yield this CDR3. The rearrangement links TRBV28 to TRBJ1-2; the D gene is possibly TRBD1 (6 bases). Between the trimmed V and J ends, which lost 2 bases and 0 bases, there was a span of 10 bases. Per germline, CDR1 MDHEN and CDR2 SYDVKM. The CDR3 length is 15 residues. CDR3 amino acids: CASSLPGHPNYGYTF. DNA of the CDR3: TGTGCCAGCAGTTTACCGGGACACCCTAACTATGGCTACACCTTC.

The V call is TRBV27, the J call TRBJ1-1; no definite D call. CDR3 length: 16 residues. Between the trimmed V and J ends, which lost 3 bases and 0 bases, there was a span of 14 bases. Germline loops: CDR1 MNHEY, CDR2 SMNVEV (reference sequence). As DNA, the CDR3 is TGTGCCAGCAGTTTTACCGGGAAACTGTTGAACACTGAAGCTTTCTTT. Translated, it gives CASSFTGKLLNTEAFF.

This chain uses TRBV5-6 with TRBJ2-1, with 7 bases that match TRBD2. The CDR3 sequence is 16 residues long. J gave up 1 base and V 3 bases, and 7 bases lay outside the gene matches. From germline, CDR1 is SGHDT and CDR2 YYEEEE. The CDR3: CASSSYGRISYNEQFF. The CDR3 region has the DNA TGTGCCAGCAGCTCGTACGGGAGGATATCCTACAATGAGCAGTTCTTC.

The chain uses TRBV7-2 and TRBJ2-7; 10 bases fit TRBD1. The CDR3 runs 16 residues. In germline, CDR1 is SGHTA, CDR2 FQGNSA. The trim removed 0 bases at V and 2 bases at J, leaving 4 bases unmatched. CDR3 amino acids: CASSLATGGAPYEQYV. CDR3 DNA sequence: TGTGCCAGCAGCTTAGCGACAGGGGGCGCTCCCTACGAGCAGTACGTC.

V usage is TRBV29-1 and J usage is TRBJ2-5, with a weak D call TRBD2 (5 bases). Looked up from germline, CDR1 is SQVTM and CDR2 is ANQGSEA. This CDR3 has 12 amino acids. V lost 5 bases and J lost 2, with 9 bases in between. CDR3: CSVRTLQETQYF. Here the CDR3 DNA reads TGCAGCGTTCGGACTTTACAAGAGACCCAGTACTTC.

The table lists this clone with a few counts. The rearrangement links TRBV18 to TRBJ2-1; tentative D call: TRBD1 (5 bases). Germline values: CDR1 KGHSH, CDR2 LQKENI. The CDR3 sequence is 14 residues long. The V end lost 8 bases, the J end lost 0 bases, and 11 bases lay between the germline ends. The CDR3 DNA sequence: TGTGCCAGCCTGGCTAGGGGCTCCTACAATGAGCAGTTCTTC. It translates to CASLARGSYNEQFF.

This clone was picked up a small number of times. J is TRBJ2-1 and V is TRBV7-2; possibly TRBD2 for D (6 bases). CDR3 length: 15 amino acids. V lost 1 base and J lost 2, with 9 bases in between. Germline values: CDR1 SGHTA, CDR2 FQGNSA. CDR3 sequence (DNA): TGTGCCAGCAGCTTAGTGGCGGGGACCTACAATGAGCAGTTCTTC. It codes for CASSLVAGTYNEQFF.

The gene calls are TRBV6-5 and TRBJ1-2, with D uncertain. From germline, CDR1 is MNHEY and CDR2 SVGAGI. The CDR3 consists of 14 residues. The germline V and J ends were trimmed by 2 bases and 4 bases, with 11 bases remaining between them. In nucleotides, the CDR3 is TGTGCCAGCAGTTACCAGCAGACTACCTATGGCTACACCTTC. Its protein product is CASSYQQTTYGYTF.

The chain uses TRBV9 and TRBJ2-7; TRBD2 matches 11 bases. With 3 bases clipped from V and 0 bases from J, the junction kept 8 bases outside the gene matches. This CDR3 comprises 17 residues. CDR1 and CDR2 from the germline V gene are SGDLS and YYNGEE. Written as DNA, the CDR3 is TGTGCCAGCAGCGCCAGCCCGGGACTAGCGGCCTCCTACGAGCAGTACTTC. Protein: CASSASPGLAASYEQYF.

The chain has TRBV2 and TRBJ2-7, with TRBD1 as a possible D gene (6 bases). V was trimmed by 9 bases and J by 2 bases, leaving 17 bases between them. The CDR3 has 14 amino acids. CDR1 and CDR2 from the germline V gene are SNHLY and FYNNEI. CDR3 DNA: TGTGCCAGTAGGTGGACAGTTACGACCTACGAGCAGTACGTC. This codes for CASRWTVTTYEQYV.

This clone occurred many times. This sequence joins TRBV28 and TRBJ2-1; TRBD1 matches at 7 bases. The length of the CDR3 is 13 residues. V shed 4 bases and J 10 bases; nucleotides not matched to a gene: 7. Germline values: CDR1 MDHEN, CDR2 SYDVKM. The CDR3 reads CASSSQNRGEQFF. The CDR3 nucleotides are TGTGCCAGCAGTTCCCAAAACAGGGGAGAGCAGTTCTTC.

This clone was recorded a few times. V is TRBV7-3 and J is TRBJ2-1; 10 bases align to TRBD1. The CDR3 runs 14 residues. Looked up from germline, CDR1 is SGHTA and CDR2 is FQGTGA. J was trimmed by 10 bases and V by 4 bases; bases with no gene match: 7. The CDR3 sequence is CASSSQGTGVEQFF. In nucleotides, the CDR3 is TGTGCCAGCAGCTCCCAAGGGACAGGGGTCGAGCAGTTCTTC.

A single count supports this clone. This CDR3 is CASSPSSGRANEQFF. The CDR3 nucleotides read TGTGCCAGCAGCCCGAGTAGCGGGAGAGCCAATGAGCAGTTCTTC. The V and J genes are TRBV6-5 and TRBJ2-1, with TRBD2 identical over 9 bases. J gave up 6 bases and V 6 bases, and 9 bases lay outside the gene matches. CDR1 is MNHEY and CDR2 is SVGAGI in the germline V gene. The CDR3 length is 15 residues.

The J gene is TRBJ2-3, the V gene TRBV11-2, with D perhaps TRBD1 (6 bases). The CDR3 has 17 residues. With 3 bases removed from V and 3 bases from J, the gap between germline ends came to 19 bases. The germline V gene encodes CDR1 SGHAT and CDR2 FQNNGV. The CDR3 sequence: CASSFNGAGDSTDTQYF. The CDR3, as DNA: TGTGCCAGCAGCTTTAATGGGGCAGGGGATTCTACAGATACGCAGTATTTT.

The sample holds a few counts of this clone. The CDR3 loop reads CASSERTSTDTQYF. The CDR3 coding sequence is TGTGCCAGCAGTGAACGGACAAGCACAGATACGCAGTATTTT. The chain links TRBV2 to TRBJ2-3, with TRBD1 as a possible D gene (5 bases). Between the trimmed V and J ends, which lost 2 bases and 0 bases, there was a span of 6 bases. Germline assignment: CDR1 SNHLY and CDR2 FYNNEI. This CDR3 is built from 14 residues.